This entry lists 31 T cell receptor beta chains sequenced from one sample in a study of shared clonotypes between healthy human individuals. TCRdb's table, derived via immunoSEQ multiplex PCR, lists solely in-frame clones and lacks some. The table shows more than 2,000,000 clones, with just over 90% occurring only once. The sample comprised naive CD4+ T cells sorted from blood. The subset: CD45RA+ positively selected. The receptor set was obtained from a man between 18 and 29 years old in good health.

A few counts support this clone. CDR3 DNA sequence: TGTGCCACCAGCAGAGATCAGGGGGGGAATCAGCCCCAGCATTTT. This sequence encodes CATSRDQGGNQPQHF. V and J are TRBV15 and TRBJ1-5, with 7 bases matching TRBD1. Trimming cost V 0 bases and J 4 bases; bases outside gene matches: 3. Germline CDR1 and CDR2: LNHNV and YYDKDF (reference sequence). The CDR3 contains 15 residues.

V and J are TRBV4-3 and TRBJ1-2; 7 nucleotides align to TRBD1. V dropped 0 bases and J dropped 4; count of bases not matched to a gene: 11. CDR1 is LGHNA and CDR2 is YSLEER in the germline V gene. The CDR3 runs 17 residues. The CDR3 here is CASSQEPGQKNSYGYTF. CDR3 in DNA: TGCGCCAGCAGCCAAGAGCCGGGACAGAAAAACAGCTATGGCTACACCTTC.

The chain has TRBV9 and TRBJ2-3; 8 nucleotides line up with TRBD2. The germline V gene has CDR1 SGDLS and CDR2 YYNGEE. The CDR3 consists of 16 residues. V gave up 0 bases and J gave up 4 bases; unmatched junction bases: 7. In nucleotides, the CDR3 is TGTGCCAGCAGCGTAGCAGCGGGAGAACGGTCAGATACGCAGTATTTT. It codes for CASSVAAGERSDTQYF.

The chain combines TRBV18 with TRBJ2-7; D remains unclear. Per germline, CDR1 KGHSH and CDR2 LQKENI. V dropped 4 bases and J dropped 1 base, with 5 bases sitting between them. This CDR3 is 12 amino acids long. The CDR3 reads CASSQRSYEQYF. The DNA for the CDR3 is TGTGCCAGCTCACAACGATCCTACGAGCAGTACTTC.

V is TRBV7-9 and J is TRBJ1-3, with 8 positions matching TRBD1. This CDR3 contains 15 residues. Germline V lookup: CDR1 SEHNR, CDR2 FQNEAQ (reference sequence). V shed 6 bases, J shed 2 bases, and the junction held 6 bases outside the gene matches. The CDR3 protein is CASSLGQVPGNTIYF. DNA for the CDR3: TGTGCCAGCAGTCTGGGACAGGTGCCTGGAAACACCATATATTTT. The whole variable domain, remainder taken from reference TRBV7-9 and TRBJ1-3, is DTGVSQNPRHKITKRGQNVTFRCDPISEHNRLYWYRQTLGQGPEFLTYFQNEAQLEKSRLLSDRFSAERPKGSFSTLEIQRTEQGDSAMYLCASSLGQVPGNTIYFGEGSWLTVV.

The gene calls are TRBV19 and TRBJ1-1; D not certain. CDR3 length: 14 amino acids. Germline V gene data show CDR1 as LNHDA and CDR2 as SQIVND (reference sequence). V lost 4 bases, J lost 1 base, and 10 bases lay in between. The CDR3 is CASSTVAQNTEAFF. DNA for the CDR3: TGTGCCAGTAGTACGGTTGCCCAGAACACTGAAGCTTTCTTT.

The genes are TRBV5-4 and TRBJ2-7; 12 positions match TRBD1. The V segment lost 3 bases and the J segment 4 bases; nucleotides outside the gene matches: 8. The CDR3 spans 16 residues. Germline assignment: CDR1 SGHNT and CDR2 YYREEE (reference sequence). CDR3 region: CASSSSGTGGGYEQYF. As DNA, the CDR3 is TGTGCCAGCAGCTCGTCCGGGACAGGGGGCGGGTACGAGCAGTACTTC. The full variable domain, rest sourced from reference TRBV5-4 and TRBJ2-7, is ETGVTQSPTHLIKTRGQQVTLRCSSQSGHNTVSWYQQALGQGPQFIFQYYREEENGRGNFPPRFSGLQFPNYSSELNVNALELDDSALYLCASSSSGTGGGYEQYFGPGTRLTVT.

V gene TRBV10-2 combines with J gene TRBJ1-5; no clear D. Germline V gene lookup returns CDR1 WSHSY and CDR2 SAAADI. CDR3 length: 12 amino acids. Trimming shortened V by 5 bases and J by 4 bases, and 6 bases separated the two germline ends. CDR3 DNA: TGCGCCAGCAGTCTCCCGAATCAGCCCCAGCATTTT. Its protein product is CASSLPNQPQHF.

J is TRBJ1-1 and V is TRBV19; possible D gene TRBD1, 6 bases. Trimming removed 5 bases at V and 4 bases at J, with 17 bases between. This CDR3 comprises 15 residues. Germline lookup yields CDR1 LNHDA and CDR2 SQIVND (reference sequence). This CDR3 reads CASSVGGGLVTEAFF. The DNA for the CDR3 is TGTGCCAGTAGTGTAGGGGGAGGGCTCGTCACTGAAGCTTTCTTT.

CDR3 amino acids: CASSLLGQETQYF. The DNA of the CDR3 is TGTGCCAGCAGCTTGCTGGGGCAAGAGACCCAGTACTTC. The chain combines TRBV5-4 with TRBJ2-5, with D hard to call. V shed 1 base and J shed 2 bases, with 6 bases lying between them. The germline gives CDR1 SGHNT, CDR2 YYREEE (reference sequence). The CDR3 runs 13 residues.

V usage is TRBV21-1 and J usage is TRBJ2-1; the DNA was not used to check the table's D call, TRBD2. TRBV21-1 is noted as a pseudogene. The length of the CDR3 is 15 residues. CDR3: CARKKGGRIIHEQFF. The CDR3 DNA follows: TGTGCCAGAAAAAAAGGAGGGAGGATCATCCATGAGCAGTTCTTC.

This clone was recorded once. The rearrangement joins TRBV18 to TRBJ2-3, with 11 bases matching TRBD2. CDR3 length equals 13 residues. V lost 8 bases and J lost 4; bases outside the gene matches: 2. CDR1 and CDR2 (germline): KGHSH, LQKENI. DNA of the CDR3: TGTGCCAGCACTAGCGGGAGCCCAGATACGCAGTATTTT. It translates to CASTSGSPDTQYF.

V gene TRBV9 combines with J gene TRBJ2-1, with 14 bases aligning to TRBD2. The CDR3 is made up of 19 amino acids. J was trimmed by 0 bases and V by 0 bases; bases with no gene match: 5. From germline, CDR1 is SGDLS and CDR2 YYNGEE. The CDR3 reads CASSVGRTSGRPSYNEQFF. In DNA, the CDR3 is TGTGCCAGCAGCGTAGGTAGGACTAGCGGGAGGCCCTCCTACAATGAGCAGTTCTTC. Drawing the rest from reference TRBV9 and TRBJ2-1, the complete variable domain is DSGVTQTPKHLITATGQRVTLRCSPRSGDLSVYWYQQSLDQGLQFLIQYYNGEERAKGNILERFSAQQFPDLHSELNLSSLELGDSALYFCASSVGRTSGRPSYNEQFFGPGTRLTVL.

This clone is a singleton in its sample. V is TRBV19 and J is TRBJ1-5, with 7 nucleotides matching TRBD1. Germline CDR1 is LNHDA and CDR2 is SQIVND (reference sequence). The trim removed 6 bases at V and 5 bases at J, leaving 7 bases unmatched. CDR3 size: 14 residues. The CDR3 nucleotides read TGTGCCAGTAGCCCGACAGGGAACCATCAGCCCCAGCATTTT. Protein sequence: CASSPTGNHQPQHF.

The rearrangement joins TRBV5-1 to TRBJ2-5, with a weak D call TRBD1 (5 bases). The CDR3 totals 15 residues. Germline V CDR1 and CDR2: SGHRS, YFSETQ. V lost 0 bases, J lost 4 bases, and 13 bases lay in between. CDR3: CASSLGLGELETQYF. CDR3 nucleotide sequence: TGCGCCAGCAGCTTGGGGTTAGGGGAATTAGAGACCCAGTACTTC.

This chain links TRBV4-3 with TRBJ2-1, with 10 nucleotides matching TRBD2. Germline V CDR1 and CDR2: LGHNA, YSLEER. V gave up 0 bases and J gave up 3 bases; unmatched junction bases: 8. The CDR3 has 18 residues. The CDR3 is CASSQDPLAGVRYNEQFF. The CDR3 nucleotides are TGCGCCAGCAGCCAAGATCCCCTAGCGGGAGTTCGCTACAATGAGCAGTTCTTC.

The CDR3 sequence is CASSFRSTVGYNEQFF. The CDR3 DNA follows: TGTGCCAGCAGTTTCAGATCTACAGTCGGGTACAATGAGCAGTTCTTC. V is TRBV27 and J is TRBJ2-1; D gene uncertain. The CDR3 runs to 16 residues. V shed 3 bases and J shed 4 bases, with 16 bases lying between them. Per germline, CDR1 MNHEY and CDR2 SMNVEV (reference sequence).

CDR3 protein: CASSLAGTSGGSYEQYF. Here the CDR3 DNA reads TGTGCCAGCTCACTTGCCGGGACTAGCGGGGGCTCCTACGAGCAGTACTTC. The chain links TRBV18 to TRBJ2-7, with 14 bases lining up with TRBD2. There are 17 residues in the CDR3. Germline V CDR1 and CDR2: KGHSH, LQKENI. With 4 bases clipped from V and 0 bases from J, the junction kept 5 bases outside the gene matches.

The J gene is TRBJ2-5, the V gene TRBV7-2; TRBD2 matches 7 bases. CDR3 length: 15 amino acids. Germline CDR1 reads SGHTA; CDR2 reads FQGNSA. J gave up 2 bases and V 1 base, and 4 bases lay outside the gene matches. The CDR3 here is CASSLVQAGQETQYF. As DNA, the CDR3 is TGTGCCAGCAGCTTAGTTCAAGCGGGGCAAGAGACCCAGTACTTC.

This clone was detected only a few times. V gene TRBV7-2 combines with J gene TRBJ1-1, with 8 bases aligning to TRBD1. V lost 4 bases and J lost 5; bases outside the gene matches: 6. The length of the CDR3 is 14 residues. Per germline, CDR1 SGHTA and CDR2 FQGNSA. The CDR3: CASSYQQGGTEAFF. In DNA form, the CDR3 reads TGTGCCAGCAGCTACCAACAGGGGGGGACTGAAGCTTTCTTT. Supplemented by reference TRBV7-2 and TRBJ1-1, the full variable domain reads GAGVSQSPSNKVTEKGKDVELRCDPISGHTALYWYRQSLGQGLEFLIYFQGNSAPDKSGLPSDRFSAERTGGSVSTLTIQRTQQEDSAVYLCASSYQQGGTEAFFGQGTRLTVV.

The chain employs TRBV25-1 and TRBJ1-1; a possible D gene is TRBD1 (6 bases). Deletions cut 7 bases from V and 7 bases from J, with 13 bases between. From germline, CDR1 is MGHDK and CDR2 SYGVNS. The CDR3 is 12 residues long. This CDR3 reads CASTPGVGEAFF. The CDR3 DNA is TGTGCCAGCACCCCAGGGGTGGGTGAAGCTTTCTTT. The complete variable domain, with remaining parts taken from reference TRBV25-1 and TRBJ1-1, reads EADIYQTPRYLVIGTGKKITLECSQTMGHDKMYWYQQDPGMELHLIHYSYGVNSTEKGDLSSESTVSRIRTEHFPLTLESARPSHTSQYLCASTPGVGEAFFGQGTRLTVV.

This clone was seen a single time. The chain carries TRBV28 and TRBJ1-2, with D possibly being TRBD1 (5 bases). Germline CDR1 reads MDHEN; CDR2 reads SYDVKM. CDR3 length: 14 residues. V lost 2 bases to trimming and J lost 7 bases, with 14 bases between them. Here the CDR3 reads CASSLGQGKAGYTF. The CDR3 nucleotides are TGTGCCAGCAGTTTAGGGCAGGGCAAGGCTGGCTACACCTTC.

The V gene is TRBV5-1, the J gene TRBJ2-1; D tentatively reads TRBD1 or TRBD2 (5 bases each). The germline V and J ends were trimmed by 3 bases and 9 bases, with 16 bases remaining between them. The CDR3 runs to 14 residues. From germline, CDR1 is SGHRS and CDR2 YFSETQ. CDR3 loop: CASSSGYVRGEQFF. The CDR3 nucleotides read TGCGCCAGCAGCTCGGGTTATGTGAGGGGTGAGCAGTTCTTC.

The genes are TRBV7-9 and TRBJ2-2; D ambiguous. V lost 5 bases and J 5 bases, leaving 12 bases between the germline ends. CDR3 length: 14 residues. The germline V gene encodes CDR1 SEHNR and CDR2 FQNEAQ (reference sequence). Here the CDR3 DNA reads TGTGCCAGCAGCCTATCTTTACGGACCGGGGAGCTGTTTTTT. Its translation is CASSLSLRTGELFF.

This chain links TRBV5-1 with TRBJ1-4; the match to TRBD1 covers 7 bases. Germline V gene lookup returns CDR1 SGHRS and CDR2 YFSETQ. The CDR3 runs 15 residues. V was pared by 4 bases and J by 7 bases, with 10 bases of the junction left unmatched. The CDR3 is CASSPGRGPSEKLFF. CDR3 DNA sequence: TGCGCCAGCAGCCCTGGAAGGGGGCCAAGTGAAAAACTGTTTTTT.

The chain is built from TRBV2 and TRBJ2-3, with D maybe TRBD2 (6 bases). This CDR3 is 14 amino acids long. CDR1 SNHLY and CDR2 FYNNEI come from the germline V gene. The ends were cut back, 7 bases at V and 2 bases at J, with 13 bases in the middle. CDR3 bases: TGTGCCAGCATGCAGCGGGTCTACACAGATACGCAGTATTTT. Protein product: CASMQRVYTDTQYF.

In the case of this clone: Other nucleotide sequences in the sample specify the same CDR3. This sequence joins TRBV6-5 and TRBJ1-5; 9 bases line up with TRBD1. Germline CDR1 and CDR2: MNHEY and SVGAGI. The V and J ends lost 6 bases and 2 bases, in that order; junction bases with no gene match: 5. The CDR3 contains 15 residues. The CDR3 DNA is TGTGCCAGCAGCCGGGGACAGGGAGGCAATCAGCCCCAGCATTTT. It yields the protein CASSRGQGGNQPQHF.

This chain joins TRBV11-2 and TRBJ1-4; TRBD1 matches 10 bases. The junction had 5 bases not matched to a gene; V was cut back by 5 bases and J by 8 bases. Germline CDR1 SGHAT, CDR2 FQNNGV. The CDR3 spans 14 residues. The CDR3 nucleotides are TGTGCCAGCAGCCTCGGGACAGGGGTAGAAAAACTGTTTTTT. Protein: CASSLGTGVEKLFF.

The gene calls are TRBV5-6 and TRBJ1-5, with D possibly TRBD1 on 5 matching bases. This CDR3 is 14 amino acids long. V lost 3 bases, J lost 2 bases, and 9 bases lay in between. In germline, CDR1 is SGHDT, CDR2 YYEEEE. The CDR3, as DNA: TGTGCCAGCAGCTCGCAGGGTGGCAATCAGCCCCAGCATTTT. This sequence encodes CASSSQGGNQPQHF.

The chain links TRBV9 to TRBJ2-3; 9 nucleotides match TRBD2. The CDR3 consists of 16 residues. CDR1 and CDR2 from the germline V gene are SGDLS and YYNGEE. Trimming cost V 3 bases and J 4 bases; bases outside gene matches: 9. CDR3 in amino acids: CASSGSSGIVADTQYF. In nucleotides, the CDR3 is TGTGCCAGCAGCGGGTCTAGCGGGATTGTCGCAGATACGCAGTATTTT. Complete variable domain (other parts from reference TRBV9 and TRBJ2-3): DSGVTQTPKHLITATGQRVTLRCSPRSGDLSVYWYQQSLDQGLQFLIQYYNGEERAKGNILERFSAQQFPDLHSELNLSSLELGDSALYFCASSGSSGIVADTQYFGPGTRLTVL.

The chain links TRBV7-2 to TRBJ2-5, with 9 nucleotides matching TRBD2. Germline loops: CDR1 SGHTA, CDR2 FQGNSA. V was clipped by 4 bases and J by 1 base; unmatched bases: 4. This CDR3 contains 15 residues. The CDR3 protein is CASSSGLALQETQYF. CDR3 bases: TGTGCCAGCAGCTCGGGACTAGCTCTCCAAGAGACCCAGTACTTC.